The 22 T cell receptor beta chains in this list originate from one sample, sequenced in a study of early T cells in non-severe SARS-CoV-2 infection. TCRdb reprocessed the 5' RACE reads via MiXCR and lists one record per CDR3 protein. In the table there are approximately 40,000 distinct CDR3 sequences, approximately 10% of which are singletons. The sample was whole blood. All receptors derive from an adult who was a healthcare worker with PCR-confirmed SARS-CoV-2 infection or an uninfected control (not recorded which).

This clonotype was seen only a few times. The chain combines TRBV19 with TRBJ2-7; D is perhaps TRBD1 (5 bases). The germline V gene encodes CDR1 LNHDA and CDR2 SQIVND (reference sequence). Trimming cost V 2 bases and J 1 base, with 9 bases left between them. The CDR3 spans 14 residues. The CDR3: CASSILPGSYEQYF. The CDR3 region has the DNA TGTGCCAGTAGTATACTTCCAGGGTCCTACGAGCAGTACTTC.

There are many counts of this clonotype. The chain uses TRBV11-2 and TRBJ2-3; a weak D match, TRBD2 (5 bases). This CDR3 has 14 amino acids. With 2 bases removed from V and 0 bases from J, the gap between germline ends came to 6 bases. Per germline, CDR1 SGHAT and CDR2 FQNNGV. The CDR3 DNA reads TGTGCCAGCAGCTTACGAGGGAGCACAGATACGCAGTATTTT. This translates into CASSLRGSTDTQYF.

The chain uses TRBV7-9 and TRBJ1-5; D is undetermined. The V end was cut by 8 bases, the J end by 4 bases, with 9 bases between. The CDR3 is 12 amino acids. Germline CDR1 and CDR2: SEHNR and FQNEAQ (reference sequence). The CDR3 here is CASQWENQPQHF. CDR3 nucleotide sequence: TGTGCCAGCCAATGGGAGAATCAGCCCCAGCATTTT.

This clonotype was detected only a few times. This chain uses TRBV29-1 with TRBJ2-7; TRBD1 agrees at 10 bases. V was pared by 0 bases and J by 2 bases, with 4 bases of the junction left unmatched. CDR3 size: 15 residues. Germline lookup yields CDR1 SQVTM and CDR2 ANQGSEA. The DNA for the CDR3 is TGCAGCGTTGAAGAGGGGGACAGGGGCGCCTACGAGCAGTACTTC. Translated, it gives CSVEEGDRGAYEQYF.

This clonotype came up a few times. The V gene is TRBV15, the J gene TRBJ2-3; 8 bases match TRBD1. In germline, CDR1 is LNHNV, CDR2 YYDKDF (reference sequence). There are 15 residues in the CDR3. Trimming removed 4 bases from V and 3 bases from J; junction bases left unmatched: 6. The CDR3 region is CATSTPGQATDTQYF. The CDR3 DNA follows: TGTGCCACCAGCACTCCGGGACAGGCGACAGATACGCAGTATTTT.

The CDR3 nucleotides read TGCGCCAGCAGAGAGGGACTAGCGGTGGGAGATACGCAGTATTTT. Translating it yields CASREGLAVGDTQYF. The chain employs TRBV10-2 and TRBJ2-3; TRBD2 matches 11 bases. J gave up 5 bases and V 6 bases, and 7 bases lay outside the gene matches. CDR3 length: 15 amino acids. Germline V lookup: CDR1 WSHSY, CDR2 SAAADI.

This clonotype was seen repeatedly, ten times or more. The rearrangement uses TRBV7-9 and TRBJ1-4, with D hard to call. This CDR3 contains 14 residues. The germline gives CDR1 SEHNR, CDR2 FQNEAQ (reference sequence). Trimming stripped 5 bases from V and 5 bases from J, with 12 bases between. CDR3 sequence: CASSLSRLNEKLFF. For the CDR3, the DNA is TGTGCCAGCAGCCTTTCCCGGCTAAATGAAAAACTGTTTTTT.

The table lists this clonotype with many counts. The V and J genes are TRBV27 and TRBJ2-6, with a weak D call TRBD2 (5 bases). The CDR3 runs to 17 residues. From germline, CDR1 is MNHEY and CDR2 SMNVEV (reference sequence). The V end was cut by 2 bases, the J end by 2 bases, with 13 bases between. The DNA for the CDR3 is TGTGCCAGCAGTTTAACGCTCGGACTCACTGGGGCCAACGTCCTGACTTTC. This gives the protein CASSLTLGLTGANVLTF.

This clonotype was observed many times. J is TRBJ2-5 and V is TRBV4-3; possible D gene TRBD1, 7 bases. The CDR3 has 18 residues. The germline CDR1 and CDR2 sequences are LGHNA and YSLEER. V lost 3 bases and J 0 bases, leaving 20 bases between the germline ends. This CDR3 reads CASSQLTSRGTDQETQYF. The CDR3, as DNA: TGCGCCAGCAGCCAGTTAACCAGCCGCGGGACAGACCAAGAGACCCAGTACTTC.

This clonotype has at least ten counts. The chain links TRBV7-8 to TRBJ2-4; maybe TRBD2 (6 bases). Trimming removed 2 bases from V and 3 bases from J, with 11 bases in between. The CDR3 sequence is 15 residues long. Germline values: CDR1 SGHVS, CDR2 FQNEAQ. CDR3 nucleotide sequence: TGTGCCAGCAGCTTACCGACTAGTGACAAAAACATTCAGTACTTC. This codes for CASSLPTSDKNIQYF.

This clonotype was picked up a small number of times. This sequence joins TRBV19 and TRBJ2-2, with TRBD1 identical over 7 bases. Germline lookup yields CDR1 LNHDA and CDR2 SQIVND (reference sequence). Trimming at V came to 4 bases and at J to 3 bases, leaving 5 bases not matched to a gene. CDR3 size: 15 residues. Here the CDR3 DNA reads TGTGCCAGTAGTACGACAGGGTTGTACACCGGGGAGCTGTTTTTT. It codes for CASSTTGLYTGELFF.

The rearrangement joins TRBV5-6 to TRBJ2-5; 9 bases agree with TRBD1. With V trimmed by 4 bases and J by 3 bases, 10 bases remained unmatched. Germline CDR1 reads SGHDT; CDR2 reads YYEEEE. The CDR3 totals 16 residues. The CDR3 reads CASSTIRDREEETQYF. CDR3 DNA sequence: TGTGCCAGCAGCACGATTCGGGACAGGGAGGAAGAGACCCAGTACTTC.

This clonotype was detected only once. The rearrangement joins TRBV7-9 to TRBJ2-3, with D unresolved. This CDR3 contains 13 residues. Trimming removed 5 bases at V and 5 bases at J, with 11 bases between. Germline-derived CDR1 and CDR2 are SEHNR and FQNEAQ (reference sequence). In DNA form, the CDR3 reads TGTGCCAGCAGCGAGATCGGGTTAGATACGCAGTATTTT. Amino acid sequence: CASSEIGLDTQYF.

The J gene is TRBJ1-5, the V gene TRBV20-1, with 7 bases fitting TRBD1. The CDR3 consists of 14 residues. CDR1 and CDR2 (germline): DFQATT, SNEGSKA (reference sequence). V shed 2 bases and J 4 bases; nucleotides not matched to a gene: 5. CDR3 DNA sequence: TGCAGTGCTAGAAGGGGGCCAGGAAATCAGCCCCAGCATTTT. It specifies CSARRGPGNQPQHF.

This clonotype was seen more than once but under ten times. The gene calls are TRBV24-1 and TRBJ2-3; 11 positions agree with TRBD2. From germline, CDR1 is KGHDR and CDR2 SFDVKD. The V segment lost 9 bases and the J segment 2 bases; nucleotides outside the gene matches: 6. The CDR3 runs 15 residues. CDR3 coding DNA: TGTGCCACCCGACTAGCGGGGACGGTCACAGATACGCAGTATTTT. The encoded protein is CATRLAGTVTDTQYF.

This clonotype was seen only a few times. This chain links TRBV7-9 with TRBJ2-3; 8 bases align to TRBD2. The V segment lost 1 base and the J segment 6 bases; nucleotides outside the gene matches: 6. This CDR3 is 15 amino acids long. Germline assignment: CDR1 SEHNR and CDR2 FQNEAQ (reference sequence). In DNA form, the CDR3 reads TGTGCCAGCAGCTTAGAACGGGGGGGCCTGGATACGCAGTATTTT. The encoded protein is CASSLERGGLDTQYF.

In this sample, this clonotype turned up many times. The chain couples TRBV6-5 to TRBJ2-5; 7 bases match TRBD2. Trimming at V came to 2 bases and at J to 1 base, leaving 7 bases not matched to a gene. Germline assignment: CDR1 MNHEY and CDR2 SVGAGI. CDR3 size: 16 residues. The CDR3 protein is CASSYRGVVPQETQYF. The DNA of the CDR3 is TGTGCCAGCAGTTACCGGGGGGTAGTTCCCCAAGAGACCCAGTACTTC.

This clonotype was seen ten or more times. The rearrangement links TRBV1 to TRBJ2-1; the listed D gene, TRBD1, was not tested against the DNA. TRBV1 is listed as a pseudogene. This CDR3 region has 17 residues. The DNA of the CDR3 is TGCACCAGCAGCCAAGATCAAGTCAGGGGGTCCTACAATGAGCAGTTCTTC. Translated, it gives CTSSQDQVRGSYNEQFF.

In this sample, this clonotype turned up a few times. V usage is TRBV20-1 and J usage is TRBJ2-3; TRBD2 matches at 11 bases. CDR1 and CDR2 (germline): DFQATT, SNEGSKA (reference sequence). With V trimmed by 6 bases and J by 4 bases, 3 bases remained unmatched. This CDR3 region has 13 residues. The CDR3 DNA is TGCAGTGCACTTAGCGGGGGGGCAGATACGCAGTATTTT. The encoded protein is CSALSGGADTQYF.

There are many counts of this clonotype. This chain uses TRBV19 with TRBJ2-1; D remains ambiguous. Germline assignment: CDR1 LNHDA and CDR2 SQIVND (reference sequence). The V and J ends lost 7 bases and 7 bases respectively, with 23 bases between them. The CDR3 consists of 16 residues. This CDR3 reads CASTRTSLLTGNEQFF. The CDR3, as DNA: TGTGCCAGTACGAGGACCAGCTTGCTAACTGGGAATGAGCAGTTCTTC.

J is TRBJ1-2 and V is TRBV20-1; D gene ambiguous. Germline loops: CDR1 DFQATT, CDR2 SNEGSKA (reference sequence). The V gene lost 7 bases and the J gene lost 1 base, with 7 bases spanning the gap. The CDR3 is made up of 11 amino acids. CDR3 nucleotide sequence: TGCAGTGGGACCGATAACTATGGCTACACCTTC. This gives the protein CSGTDNYGYTF.

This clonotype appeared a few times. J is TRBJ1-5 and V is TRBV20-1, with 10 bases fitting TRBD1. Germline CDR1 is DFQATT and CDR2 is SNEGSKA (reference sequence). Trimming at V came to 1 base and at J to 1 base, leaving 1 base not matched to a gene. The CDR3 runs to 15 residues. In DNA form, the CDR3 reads TGCAGTGCTAGAGGGGGACAGGGGAGCAATCAGCCCCAGCATTTT. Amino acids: CSARGGQGSNQPQHF.